The next 14 T cell receptor beta chains were all read from a single sample in a study of shared clonotypes between healthy human individuals (dated by TCRdb to 2019 to 2021). Library method: the immunoSEQ multiplex PCR assay. TCRdb carries this immuneACCESS record with in-frame sequences only. Its versions omit some clonotypes, under half of them owing to an unresolved V gene in the studies checked, with the rest unexplained. Present in this sample are around 1.1 million clones, approximately 80% of which were seen just once. The ten largest clones represent about 0.94% of the sample. The sample comprised memory CD4+ T cells from PBMCs. The cell subset or site label for this specimen denotes: CD45RA-negative fraction. These receptors were taken from a man between 18 and 35 years old in good health. Some clones in this sample may be carry-over from other donors' samples.

The rearrangement joins TRBV19 to TRBJ1-4; no clear D gene. The CDR3 length is 15 residues. CDR1 LNHDA and CDR2 SQIVND come from the germline V gene (reference sequence). V was cut by 6 bases and J by 0 bases, with 11 bases left in between. CDR3 sequence: CASSLTGTTNEKLFF. CDR3 DNA sequence: TGTGCCAGTAGCCTAACGGGGACAACTAATGAAAAACTGTTTTTT.

This clone occurred once. This chain links TRBV30 with TRBJ2-3, with TRBD1 matching 7 bases. The V and J ends lost 4 bases and 3 bases, in that order; junction bases with no gene match: 4. Germline CDR1 and CDR2: GTSNPN and SVGIG (reference sequence). The CDR3 extends over 13 amino acids. CDR3 DNA sequence: TGTGCCTGGAATAGGGGGCGAACAGATACGCAGTATTTT. Residues: CAWNRGRTDTQYF.

The chain combines TRBV15 with TRBJ1-1; 12 bases match TRBD1. The CDR3 extends over 16 amino acids. Germline-derived CDR1 and CDR2 are LNHNV and YYDKDF (reference sequence). V lost 0 bases and J lost 5; bases outside the gene matches: 4. DNA for the CDR3: TGTGCCACCAGCAGAGATCGGGGACAGGGGGCAACTGAAGCTTTCTTT. Protein product: CATSRDRGQGATEAFF. Full variable domain (remainder filled in from reference TRBV15 and TRBJ1-1): DAMVIQNPRYQVTQFGKPVTLSCSQTLNHNVMYWYQQKSSQAPKLLFHYYDKDFNNEADTPDNFQSRRPNTSFCFLDIRSPGLGDTAMYLCATSRDRGQGATEAFFGQGTRLTVV.

This clone turned up a few times. This chain links TRBV18 with TRBJ2-2; D perhaps matches TRBD2 (5 bases). The CDR3 loop spans 17 amino acids. Deletions cut 3 bases from V and 3 bases from J, with 17 bases between. Germline CDR1 KGHSH, CDR2 LQKENI. The CDR3, as DNA: TGTGCCAGCTCACCCGGACTCATTCCGAGGGACACCGGGGAGCTGTTTTTT. Its protein product is CASSPGLIPRDTGELFF.

CDR3 sequence (DNA): TGTGCCAGCGGGGCAGGGGGAGGTAGATATAATGAGCAGTTCTTC. Translating gives CASGAGGGRYNEQFF. V gene TRBV5-6 combines with J gene TRBJ2-1; weak D call: TRBD1 (7 bases). The germline V and J ends were trimmed by 7 bases and 7 bases, with 21 bases remaining between them. CDR1 is SGHDT and CDR2 is YYEEEE in the germline V gene. This CDR3 has 15 residues.

CDR3 DNA: TGTGCCAGCAGCCCCCGAGTAGGGAAGGGATCACCCCTCCACTTT. Translated, it gives CASSPRVGKGSPLHF. The chain uses TRBV11-2 and TRBJ1-6; no reliable D call. The CDR3 extends over 15 amino acids. Per germline, CDR1 SGHAT and CDR2 FQNNGV. V gave up 5 bases and J gave up 10 bases, with 18 bases separating them. Filled out from reference TRBV11-2 and TRBJ1-6, the complete variable domain reads EAGVAQSPRYKIIEKRQSVAFWCNPISGHATLYWYQQILGQGPKLLIQFQNNGVVDDSQLPKDRFSAERLKGVDSTLKIQPAKLEDSAVYLCASSPRVGKGSPLHFGNGTRLTVT.

Concerning this clone: The sample carries other DNA sequences with the same CDR3. The chain couples TRBV29-1 to TRBJ2-1; unclear D gene. This CDR3 region has 10 residues. Germline assignment: CDR1 SQVTM and CDR2 ANQGSEA. The V and J ends lost 4 bases and 4 bases respectively, with 2 bases between them. The CDR3 nucleotides are TGCAGCGTTGTGTACAATGAGCAGTTCTTC. It codes for CSVVYNEQFF.

The genes are TRBV10-3 and TRBJ2-1; TRBD1 matches 11 bases. Unmatched junction bases numbered 5, after V lost 5 bases and J lost 5 bases. The CDR3 consists of 15 residues. In germline, CDR1 is ENHRY, CDR2 SYGVKD. CDR3 loop: CAISRTGGEDNEQFF. Here the CDR3 DNA reads TGTGCCATCAGTAGGACAGGGGGCGAGGACAATGAGCAGTTCTTC.

V is TRBV30 and J is TRBJ2-1; D not resolved. The CDR3 is made up of 14 amino acids. V lost 2 bases and J 2 bases, leaving 10 bases between the germline ends. CDR1 GTSNPN and CDR2 SVGIG come from the germline V gene (reference sequence). CDR3 region: CAWSSVDPYNEQFF. The DNA of the CDR3 is TGTGCCTGGAGTTCCGTAGACCCCTACAATGAGCAGTTCTTC.

The chain employs TRBV5-1 and TRBJ1-4; no reliable D call. The ends were cut back, 0 bases at V and 0 bases at J, with 9 bases in the middle. Per the germline V gene, CDR1 is SGHRS and CDR2 is YFSETQ. The CDR3 runs to 16 residues. CDR3 in DNA: TGCGCCAGCAGCTTGGAGCCGGACGCAACTAATGAAAAACTGTTTTTT. It translates to CASSLEPDATNEKLFF.

The J gene is TRBJ1-2, the V gene TRBV7-6; possible D gene TRBD1, 6 bases. Trimming left V 10 bases short and J 4 bases short, with 19 bases between. Germline V gene data show CDR1 as SGHVS and CDR2 as FNYEAQ. CDR3 length: 14 residues. The CDR3 nucleotides read TGTGCCATTTCGCGCGGGGGGCAAGGCTATGGCTACACCTTC. Its translation: CAISRGGQGYGYTF.

The chain couples TRBV6-5 to TRBJ1-2, with D tentatively TRBD1 (5 bases). The CDR3 runs 16 residues. V lost 4 bases, J lost 8 bases, and 23 bases lay in between. Germline CDR1 reads MNHEY; CDR2 reads SVGAGI. The CDR3 is CASSSQWGLEVYGYTF. DNA for the CDR3: TGTGCCAGCAGTTCCCAGTGGGGCCTGGAGGTATACGGCTACACCTTC.

J is TRBJ2-2 and V is TRBV5-1; possibly TRBD1 for D (6 bases). There are 16 residues in the CDR3. Germline V lookup: CDR1 SGHRS, CDR2 YFSETQ. The ends were cut back, 6 bases at V and 2 bases at J, with 17 bases in the middle. CDR3 residues: CASTETPGANTGELFF. CDR3 DNA: TGCGCCAGCACCGAAACCCCAGGGGCAAACACCGGGGAGCTGTTTTTT.

The rearrangement links TRBV28 to TRBJ1-1; D is unclear. Germline CDR1 reads MDHEN; CDR2 reads SYDVKM. The CDR3 runs to 12 residues. Trimming left V 2 bases short and J 3 bases short, with 4 bases between. DNA for the CDR3: TGTGCCAGCAGTTTAGGTCACACTGAAGCTTTCTTT. Residues: CASSLGHTEAFF.